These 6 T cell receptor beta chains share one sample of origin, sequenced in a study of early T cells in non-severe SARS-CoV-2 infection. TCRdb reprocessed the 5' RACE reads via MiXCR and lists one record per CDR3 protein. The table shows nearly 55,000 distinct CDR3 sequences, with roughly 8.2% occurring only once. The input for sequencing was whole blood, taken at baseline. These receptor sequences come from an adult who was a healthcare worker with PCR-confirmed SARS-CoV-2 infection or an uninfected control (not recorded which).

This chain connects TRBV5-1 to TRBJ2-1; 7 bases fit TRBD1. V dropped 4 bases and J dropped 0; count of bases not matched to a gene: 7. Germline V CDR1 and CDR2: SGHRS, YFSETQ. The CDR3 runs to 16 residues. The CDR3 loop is CASSRRTGGSYNEQFF. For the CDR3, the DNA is TGCGCCAGCAGCCGACGGACAGGCGGCTCCTACAATGAGCAGTTCTTC.

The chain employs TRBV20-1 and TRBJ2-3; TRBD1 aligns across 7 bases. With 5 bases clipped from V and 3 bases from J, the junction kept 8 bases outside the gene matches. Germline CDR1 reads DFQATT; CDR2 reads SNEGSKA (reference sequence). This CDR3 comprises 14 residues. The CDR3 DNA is TGCAGTGCTCCCTACAGGGGCACTACAGATACGCAGTATTTT. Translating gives CSAPYRGTTDTQYF.

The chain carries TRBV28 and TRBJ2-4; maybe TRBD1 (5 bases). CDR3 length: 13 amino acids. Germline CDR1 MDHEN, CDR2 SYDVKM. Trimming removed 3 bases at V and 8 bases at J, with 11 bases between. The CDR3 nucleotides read TGTGCCAGCAGTTTTGGGGCGGTGGACATTCAGTACTTC. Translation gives CASSFGAVDIQYF.

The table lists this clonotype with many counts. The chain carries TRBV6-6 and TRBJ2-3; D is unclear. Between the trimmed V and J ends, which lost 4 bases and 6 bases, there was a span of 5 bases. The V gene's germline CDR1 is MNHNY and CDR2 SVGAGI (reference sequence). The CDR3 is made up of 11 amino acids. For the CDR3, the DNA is TGTGCCAGCAGTTGGAGCGATACGCAGTATTTT. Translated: CASSWSDTQYF.

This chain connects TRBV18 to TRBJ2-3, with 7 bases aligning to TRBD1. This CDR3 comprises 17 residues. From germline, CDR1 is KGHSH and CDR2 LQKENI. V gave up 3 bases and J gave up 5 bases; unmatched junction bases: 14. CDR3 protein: CASSPRLGGDLLDTQYF. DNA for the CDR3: TGTGCCAGCTCACCGCGTTTAGGGGGCGATCTACTAGATACGCAGTATTTT.

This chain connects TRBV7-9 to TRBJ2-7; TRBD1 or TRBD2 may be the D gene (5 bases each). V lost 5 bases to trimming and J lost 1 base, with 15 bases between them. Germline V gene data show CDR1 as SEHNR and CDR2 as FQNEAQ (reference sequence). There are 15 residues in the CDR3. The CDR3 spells CASSGTGTESYEQYF. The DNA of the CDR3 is TGTGCCAGCAGCGGTACCGGGACGGAGTCCTACGAGCAGTACTTC.